These 25 T cell receptor beta chains share one sample of origin, sequenced in a study of blood T cell repertoires in COVID-19. Assay: immunoSEQ multiplex PCR; the TCRdb copy retains only in-frame clones and omits some. Of 95,000 to 120,000 clones listed, around 85% are singletons. Sequencing input: peripheral blood. The receptors here all came from a human donor in a cohort sampled during active COVID-19.

This clone was picked up a small number of times. The rearrangement uses TRBV5-1 and TRBJ2-1, with a weak D call TRBD2 (5 bases). CDR1 SGHRS and CDR2 YFSETQ come from the germline V gene. The CDR3 totals 13 residues. V was pared by 4 bases and J by 7 bases, with 12 bases between. This CDR3 reads CASSLPWTNEQFF. The DNA of the CDR3 is TGCGCCAGCAGCCTCCCTTGGACTAATGAGCAGTTCTTC.

This chain links TRBV28 with TRBJ2-1; 8 bases are a match to TRBD2. Germline V gene sequence: CDR1 MDHEN, CDR2 SYDVKM. CDR3 length: 15 residues. V was clipped by 7 bases and J by 7 bases; unmatched bases: 12. The CDR3 is CASKSPGGQRNEQFF. CDR3 bases: TGTGCCAGCAAATCTCCGGGGGGGCAAAGGAATGAGCAGTTCTTC.

The rearrangement uses TRBV6-2 or TRBV6-3 and TRBJ2-5; unclear D gene. Trimming shortened V by 2 bases and J by 0 bases, and 4 bases separated the two germline ends. Germline CDR1 and CDR2: MNHEY and SVGEGT. This CDR3 comprises 13 residues. The CDR3 nucleotides read TGTGCCAGCAGTTACCGGTACCAAGAGACCCAGTACTTC. It translates to CASSYRYQETQYF.

The chain employs TRBV7-3 and TRBJ2-5, with TRBD2 matching 9 bases. The ends lost 2 bases at V and 5 bases at J; junction bases unmatched: 6. In germline, CDR1 is SGHTA, CDR2 FQGTGA. The CDR3 is made up of 15 amino acids. The CDR3 nucleotides are TGTGCCAGCAGCTTAGCGGGGGGGCCGAGGGAGACCCAGTACTTC. This encodes CASSLAGGPRETQYF.

This rearrangement joins TRBV7-9 to TRBJ2-1; 8 bases are a match to TRBD1. The junction had 4 bases not matched to a gene; V was cut back by 3 bases and J by 12 bases. The CDR3 loop spans 12 amino acids. Per germline, CDR1 SEHNR and CDR2 FQNEAQ (reference sequence). CDR3 DNA sequence: TGTGCCAGCAGCTTTCCCGACAGGGGGCAGTTCTTC. Encoded protein: CASSFPDRGQFF.

The chain recombines TRBV6-2 or TRBV6-3 with TRBJ1-5; 7 bases match TRBD1. The CDR3 spans 16 residues. The V segment lost 3 bases and the J segment 0 bases; nucleotides outside the gene matches: 5. CDR1 and CDR2 (germline): MNHEY, SVGEGT. The CDR3 nucleotides read TGTGCCAGCAGTTATTGGCGGACAGGTAGCAATCAGCCCCAGCATTTT. Translated: CASSYWRTGSNQPQHF.

The V gene is TRBV30, the J gene TRBJ1-4; D is unresolved. The CDR3 sequence is 18 residues long. V lost 2 bases, J lost 5 bases, and 24 bases lay in between. Germline-derived CDR1 and CDR2 are GTSNPN and SVGIG (reference sequence). CDR3 residues: CAWSWPDSWVRENEKLFF. The DNA for the CDR3 is TGTGCCTGGAGTTGGCCCGATTCGTGGGTGAGGGAAAATGAAAAACTGTTTTTT.

The CDR3, as DNA: TGTGCCAGCACTCCAACAGGGTCCCATAATTCACCCCTCCACTTT. Translated, it gives CASTPTGSHNSPLHF. The chain employs TRBV9 and TRBJ1-6, with D tentatively TRBD1 (6 bases). From germline, CDR1 is SGDLS and CDR2 YYNGEE. Trimming removed 6 bases at V and 5 bases at J, with 15 bases between. This CDR3 region has 15 residues.

This sequence joins TRBV5-1 and TRBJ2-3; unclear D gene. V dropped 6 bases and J dropped 1 base, with 9 bases sitting between them. Germline assignment: CDR1 SGHRS and CDR2 YFSETQ. This CDR3 has 13 amino acids. The CDR3 bases are TGCGCCAGCAAGCAACCGGGCACAGATACGCAGTATTTT. Its protein product is CASKQPGTDTQYF.

This clone has only one observation. The chain links TRBV19 to TRBJ1-5, with 12 nucleotides matching TRBD1. CDR3 size: 14 residues. Germline trimming cut 6 bases from V and 9 bases from J; bases unmatched to any gene: 6. Germline-derived CDR1 and CDR2 are LNHDA and SQIVND (reference sequence). DNA of the CDR3: TGTGCCAGTAGAACCGGGACAGGGGGCCGGCCCCAGCATTTT. Its protein is CASRTGTGGRPQHF.

The J gene is TRBJ2-1, the V gene TRBV30; 10 bases agree with TRBD2. V lost 2 bases to trimming and J lost 10 bases; unmatched junction nucleotides: 5. This CDR3 region has 13 residues. Germline V gene lookup returns CDR1 GTSNPN and CDR2 SVGIG (reference sequence). The CDR3 loop is CAWSPLAGQEQFF. Written as DNA, the CDR3 is TGTGCCTGGAGTCCACTAGCGGGGCAAGAGCAGTTCTTC.

This clone was detected once. CDR3 sequence (DNA): TGTGCCAGCAGACAGGGCGGAAATCAGCCCCAGCATTTT. Its translation is CASRQGGNQPQHF. The rearrangement links TRBV6-5 to TRBJ1-5; maybe TRBD1 (6 bases). The V end lost 6 bases, the J end lost 4 bases, and 10 bases lay between the germline ends. The CDR3 is 13 amino acids. Germline CDR1 and CDR2: MNHEY and SVGAGI.

The rearrangement joins TRBV11-2 to TRBJ2-7; perhaps TRBD1 as D (6 bases). The V and J ends lost 0 bases and 2 bases respectively, with 14 bases between them. The germline V gene encodes CDR1 SGHAT and CDR2 FQNNGV. The CDR3 runs 16 residues. The CDR3 here is CASSLEGASNPYEQYF. The CDR3 DNA reads TGTGCCAGCAGCTTAGAGGGGGCTAGTAACCCCTACGAGCAGTACTTC.

The chain couples TRBV11-2 to TRBJ2-3; D may be TRBD1 (5 bases). The CDR3 covers 13 residues. Germline V gene data show CDR1 as SGHAT and CDR2 as FQNNGV. V lost 6 bases to trimming and J lost 2 bases, with 9 bases between them. The CDR3 DNA reads TGTGCCAGCAGACAGGCCCCCACAGATACGCAGTATTTT. The encoded protein is CASRQAPTDTQYF. The full variable domain, completed using reference TRBV11-2 and TRBJ2-3, is EAGVAQSPRYKIIEKRQSVAFWCNPISGHATLYWYQQILGQGPKLLIQFQNNGVVDDSQLPKDRFSAERLKGVDSTLKIQPAKLEDSAVYLCASRQAPTDTQYFGPGTRLTVL.

The chain has TRBV6-5 and TRBJ1-1; D remains ambiguous. Germline values: CDR1 MNHEY, CDR2 SVGAGI. Deletions cut 2 bases from V and 8 bases from J, with 15 bases between. The CDR3 covers 14 residues. The CDR3 here is CASSYVGREGEAFF. The CDR3 DNA reads TGTGCCAGCAGTTACGTGGGGAGGGAAGGGGAAGCTTTCTTT.

This clone was observed once. The same CDR3 is also encoded by other DNA sequences in this sample. The J gene is TRBJ1-6, the V gene TRBV5-1; no clear D. The length of the CDR3 is 15 residues. Trimming stripped 1 base from V and 6 bases from J, with 11 bases between. The germline V gene has CDR1 SGHRS and CDR2 YFSETQ. CDR3 nucleotide sequence: TGCGCCAGCAGCTTGAAGTTGTCGGGTAATTCACCCCTCCACTTT. Residues: CASSLKLSGNSPLHF.

J is TRBJ1-5 and V is TRBV19; 7 nucleotides line up with TRBD1. Germline lookup yields CDR1 LNHDA and CDR2 SQIVND (reference sequence). The CDR3 consists of 14 residues. Trimming at V came to 7 bases and at J to 5 bases, leaving 8 bases not matched to a gene. CDR3 protein: CASTPDRDYQPQHF. The CDR3 region has the DNA TGTGCCAGTACCCCCGACAGGGACTATCAGCCCCAGCATTTT.

The gene calls are TRBV30 and TRBJ1-3; D might be TRBD1 (6 bases). Germline values: CDR1 GTSNPN, CDR2 SVGIG (reference sequence). CDR3 size: 19 residues. V was clipped by 0 bases and J by 0 bases, with 21 bases between them. The CDR3 spells CAWSVRQGPTLSSGNTIYF. CDR3 DNA: TGTGCCTGGAGTGTACGGCAGGGGCCGACATTGAGCTCTGGAAACACCATATATTTT.

The chain recombines TRBV9 with TRBJ2-7; 9 nucleotides align to TRBD2. Germline-derived CDR1 and CDR2 are SGDLS and YYNGEE. V trimming: 3 bases; J trimming: 2 bases; junction bases outside the gene matches: 3. The CDR3 consists of 14 residues. CDR3 nucleotides: TGTGCCAGCAGCGGCGAGCGGGGGGCCTACGAGCAGTACTTC. Translated: CASSGERGAYEQYF. Based on the CDR3 plus reference TRBV9 and TRBJ2-7, the full variable domain is DSGVTQTPKHLITATGQRVTLRCSPRSGDLSVYWYQQSLDQGLQFLIQYYNGEERAKGNILERFSAQQFPDLHSELNLSSLELGDSALYFCASSGERGAYEQYFGPGTRLTVT.

V and J are TRBV28 and TRBJ1-2; TRBD1 matches 7 bases. J gave up 7 bases and V 7 bases, and 12 bases lay outside the gene matches. Germline loops: CDR1 MDHEN, CDR2 SYDVKM. The CDR3 extends over 14 amino acids. CDR3 nucleotide sequence: TGTGCCAGCATCTCCCCGGGGACAGCGTTTGGCTACACCTTC. Translating gives CASISPGTAFGYTF.

V usage is TRBV27 and J usage is TRBJ1-1; TRBD1 agrees at 7 bases. Germline lookup yields CDR1 MNHEY and CDR2 SMNVEV (reference sequence). CDR3 length: 15 amino acids. J gave up 5 bases and V 5 bases, and 11 bases lay outside the gene matches. The CDR3 loop reads CASSRKEGATTEAFF. In nucleotides, the CDR3 is TGTGCCAGCAGTAGAAAAGAGGGGGCAACAACTGAAGCTTTCTTT.

This sequence joins TRBV7-2 and TRBJ1-1; D is unclear. V was clipped by 5 bases and J by 0 bases, with 7 bases between them. Germline V CDR1 and CDR2: SGHTA, FQGNSA. The CDR3 totals 13 residues. The CDR3, as DNA: TGTGCCAGCAGCCGGGATTTGAACACTGAAGCTTTCTTT. Protein product: CASSRDLNTEAFF.

V usage is TRBV5-1 and J usage is TRBJ2-3, with 10 nucleotides matching TRBD2. The V segment lost 8 bases and the J segment 4 bases; nucleotides outside the gene matches: 10. From germline, CDR1 is SGHRS and CDR2 YFSETQ. The CDR3 totals 15 residues. Written as DNA, the CDR3 is TGCGCCAGTAATAGAGCGGGGGGGCCCGCAGATACGCAGTATTTT. This encodes CASNRAGGPADTQYF.

The chain recombines TRBV24-1 with TRBJ2-3; 8 bases fit TRBD1. The CDR3 covers 15 residues. Germline-derived CDR1 and CDR2 are KGHDR and SFDVKD. V was pared by 3 bases and J by 2 bases, with 3 bases of the junction left unmatched. The CDR3 loop is CATSDGTGATDTQYF. The CDR3 DNA reads as TGTGCCACCAGTGATGGGACAGGAGCCACAGATACGCAGTATTTT.

The chain links TRBV4-1 to TRBJ2-1, with 7 positions matching TRBD2. Germline values: CDR1 MGHRA, CDR2 YSYEKL. With 4 bases clipped from V and 6 bases from J, the junction kept 6 bases outside the gene matches. CDR3 length: 14 amino acids. The CDR3 sequence: CASSPGLLGNEQFF. CDR3 DNA sequence: TGCGCCAGCAGCCCGGGACTATTGGGCAATGAGCAGTTCTTC.